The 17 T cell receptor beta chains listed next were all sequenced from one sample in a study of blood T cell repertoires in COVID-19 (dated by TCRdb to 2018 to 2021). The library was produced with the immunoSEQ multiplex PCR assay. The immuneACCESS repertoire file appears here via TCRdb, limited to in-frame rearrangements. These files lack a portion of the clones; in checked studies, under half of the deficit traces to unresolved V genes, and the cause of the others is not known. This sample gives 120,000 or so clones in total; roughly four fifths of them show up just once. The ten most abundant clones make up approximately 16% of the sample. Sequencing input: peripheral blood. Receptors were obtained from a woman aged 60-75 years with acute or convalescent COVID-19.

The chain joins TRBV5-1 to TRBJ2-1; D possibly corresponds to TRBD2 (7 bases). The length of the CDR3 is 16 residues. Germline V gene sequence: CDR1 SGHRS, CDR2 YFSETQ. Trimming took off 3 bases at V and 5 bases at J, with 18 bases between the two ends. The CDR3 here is CASSSGGPGAHNEQFF. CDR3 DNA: TGCGCCAGCAGCTCGGGGGGCCCAGGGGCACACAATGAGCAGTTCTTC.

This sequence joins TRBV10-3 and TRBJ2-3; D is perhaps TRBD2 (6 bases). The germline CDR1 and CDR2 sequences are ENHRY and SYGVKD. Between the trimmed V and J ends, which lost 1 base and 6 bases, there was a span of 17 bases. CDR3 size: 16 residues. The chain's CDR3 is CAISELGGMVPDTQYF. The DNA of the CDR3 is TGTGCCATCAGTGAGTTAGGCGGGATGGTCCCGGATACGCAGTATTTT.

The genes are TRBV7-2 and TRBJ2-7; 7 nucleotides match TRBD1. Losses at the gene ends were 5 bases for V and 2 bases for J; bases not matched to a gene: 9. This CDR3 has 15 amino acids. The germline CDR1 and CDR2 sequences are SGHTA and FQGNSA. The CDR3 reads CASSLSTGTAYEQYF. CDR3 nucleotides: TGTGCCAGCAGCCTCTCAACCGGGACAGCCTACGAGCAGTACTTC.

DNA of the CDR3: TGTGCCAGCACCCCGGGACAGGGAATAAATCAGCCCCAGCATTTT. This translates into CASTPGQGINQPQHF. The rearrangement links TRBV27 to TRBJ1-5; 9 nucleotides align to TRBD1. Germline V gives CDR1 MNHEY, CDR2 SMNVEV (reference sequence). The CDR3 has 15 residues. Trimming removed 7 bases from V and 4 bases from J; junction bases left unmatched: 8.

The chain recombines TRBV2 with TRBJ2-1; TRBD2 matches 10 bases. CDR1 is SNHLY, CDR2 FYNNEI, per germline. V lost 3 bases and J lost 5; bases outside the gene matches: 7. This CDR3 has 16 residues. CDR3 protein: CASSDLSGGADNEQFF. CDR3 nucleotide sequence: TGTGCCAGCAGTGATTTGAGCGGGGGGGCCGACAATGAGCAGTTCTTC.

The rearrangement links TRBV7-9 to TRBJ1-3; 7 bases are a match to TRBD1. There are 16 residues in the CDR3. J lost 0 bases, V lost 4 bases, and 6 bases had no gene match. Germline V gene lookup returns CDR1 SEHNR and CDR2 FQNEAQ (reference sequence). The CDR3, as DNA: TGTGCCAGCAGCTCGGGGACAGCAGCCTCTGGAAACACCATATATTTT. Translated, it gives CASSSGTAASGNTIYF.

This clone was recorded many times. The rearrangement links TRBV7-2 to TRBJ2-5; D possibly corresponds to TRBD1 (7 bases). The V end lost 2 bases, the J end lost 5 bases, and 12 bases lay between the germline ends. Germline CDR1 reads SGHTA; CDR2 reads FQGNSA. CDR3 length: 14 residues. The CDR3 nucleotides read TGTGCCAGCAGCTTACAGGGGGGTCCCGAGACCCAGTACTTC. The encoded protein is CASSLQGGPETQYF.

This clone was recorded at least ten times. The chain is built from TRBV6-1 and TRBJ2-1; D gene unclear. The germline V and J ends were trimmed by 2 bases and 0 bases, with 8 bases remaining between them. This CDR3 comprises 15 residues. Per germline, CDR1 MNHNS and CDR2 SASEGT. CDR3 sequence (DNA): TGTGCCAGCAGTGAAATCAGGTTCTCCTACAATGAGCAGTTCTTC. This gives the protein CASSEIRFSYNEQFF.

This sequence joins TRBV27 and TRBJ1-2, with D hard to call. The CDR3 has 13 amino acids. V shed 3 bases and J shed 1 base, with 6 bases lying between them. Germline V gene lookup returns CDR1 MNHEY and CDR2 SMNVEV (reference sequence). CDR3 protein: CASSFASNYGYTF. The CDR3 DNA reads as TGTGCCAGCAGTTTCGCCAGTAACTATGGCTACACCTTC.

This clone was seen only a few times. CDR3 bases: TGCGCCAGCAGCCAAGTTGGGTCAGCGATGAACACTGAAGCTTTCTTT. Its protein product is CASSQVGSAMNTEAFF. The J gene is TRBJ1-1, the V gene TRBV4-1; D gene ambiguous. Germline V gene data show CDR1 as MGHRA and CDR2 as YSYEKL. This CDR3 has 16 residues. Trimming cost V 1 base and J 0 bases, with 12 bases left between them.

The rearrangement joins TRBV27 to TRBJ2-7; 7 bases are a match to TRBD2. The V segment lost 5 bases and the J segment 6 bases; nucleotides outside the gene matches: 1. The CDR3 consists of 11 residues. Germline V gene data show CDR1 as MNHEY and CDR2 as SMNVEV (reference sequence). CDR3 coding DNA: TGTGCCAGCAGTGGGGGGGGCGAGCAGTACTTC. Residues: CASSGGGEQYF.

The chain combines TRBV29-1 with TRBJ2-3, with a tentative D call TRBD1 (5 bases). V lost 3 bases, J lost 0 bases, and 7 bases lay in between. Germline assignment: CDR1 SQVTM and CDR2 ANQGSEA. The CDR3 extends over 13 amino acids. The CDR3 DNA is TGCAGCGTTGACAGGGTGAGCACAGATACGCAGTATTTT. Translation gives CSVDRVSTDTQYF.

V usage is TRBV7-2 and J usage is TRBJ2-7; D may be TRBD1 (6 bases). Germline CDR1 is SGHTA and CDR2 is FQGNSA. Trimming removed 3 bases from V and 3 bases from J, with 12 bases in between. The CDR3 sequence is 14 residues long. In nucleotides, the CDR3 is TGTGCCAGCAGCTTTTCAGGGGTCATCTACGAGCAGTACTTC. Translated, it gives CASSFSGVIYEQYF.

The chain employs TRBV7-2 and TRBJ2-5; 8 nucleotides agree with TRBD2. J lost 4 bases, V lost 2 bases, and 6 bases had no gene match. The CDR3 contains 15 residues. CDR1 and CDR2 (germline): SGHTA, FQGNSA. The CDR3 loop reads CASSLWRGVGETQYF. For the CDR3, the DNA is TGTGCCAGCAGCTTATGGCGGGGGGTGGGAGAGACCCAGTACTTC.

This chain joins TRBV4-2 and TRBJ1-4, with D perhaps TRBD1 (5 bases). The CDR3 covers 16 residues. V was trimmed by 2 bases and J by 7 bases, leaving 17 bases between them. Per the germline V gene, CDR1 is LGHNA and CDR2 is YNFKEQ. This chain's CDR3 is CASSQMYGGSGEKLFF. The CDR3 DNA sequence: TGTGCCAGCAGCCAAATGTACGGGGGTTCGGGTGAAAAACTGTTTTTT.

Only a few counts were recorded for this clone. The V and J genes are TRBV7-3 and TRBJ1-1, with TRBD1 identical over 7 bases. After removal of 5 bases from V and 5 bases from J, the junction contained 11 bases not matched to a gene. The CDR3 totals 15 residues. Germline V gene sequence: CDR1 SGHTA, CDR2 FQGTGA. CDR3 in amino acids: CASSPTPTGTTEAFF. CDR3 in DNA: TGTGCCAGCAGCCCGACACCGACAGGGACAACTGAAGCTTTCTTT.

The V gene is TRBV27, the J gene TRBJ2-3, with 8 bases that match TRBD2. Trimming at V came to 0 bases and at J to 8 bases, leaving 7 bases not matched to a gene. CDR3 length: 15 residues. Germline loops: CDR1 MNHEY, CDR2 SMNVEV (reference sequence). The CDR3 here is CASSLSGLELGTQYF. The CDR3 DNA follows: TGTGCCAGCAGTTTATCGGGACTAGAATTGGGTACGCAGTATTTT.